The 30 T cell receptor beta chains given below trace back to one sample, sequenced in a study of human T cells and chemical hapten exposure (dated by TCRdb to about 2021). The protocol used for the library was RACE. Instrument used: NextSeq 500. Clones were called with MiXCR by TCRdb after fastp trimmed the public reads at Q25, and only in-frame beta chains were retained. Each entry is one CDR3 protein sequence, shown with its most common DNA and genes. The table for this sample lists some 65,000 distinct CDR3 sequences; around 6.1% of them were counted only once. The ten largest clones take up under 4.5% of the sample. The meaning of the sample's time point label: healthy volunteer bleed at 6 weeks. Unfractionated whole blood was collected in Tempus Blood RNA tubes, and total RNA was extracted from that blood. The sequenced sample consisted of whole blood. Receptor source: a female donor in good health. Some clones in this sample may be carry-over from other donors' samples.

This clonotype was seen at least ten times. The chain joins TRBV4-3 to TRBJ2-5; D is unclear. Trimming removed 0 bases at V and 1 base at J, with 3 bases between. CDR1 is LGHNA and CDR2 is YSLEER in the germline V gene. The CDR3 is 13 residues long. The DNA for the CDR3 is TGCGCCAGCAGCCAAGACAGCCAAGAGACCCAGTACTTC. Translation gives CASSQDSQETQYF.

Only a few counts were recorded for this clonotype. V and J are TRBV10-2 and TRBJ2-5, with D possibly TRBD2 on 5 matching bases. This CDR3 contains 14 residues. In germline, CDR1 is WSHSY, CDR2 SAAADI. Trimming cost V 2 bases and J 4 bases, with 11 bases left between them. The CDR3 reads CASSELGSAETQYF. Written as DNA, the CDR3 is TGCGCCAGCAGTGAGCTGGGGAGTGCAGAGACCCAGTACTTC.

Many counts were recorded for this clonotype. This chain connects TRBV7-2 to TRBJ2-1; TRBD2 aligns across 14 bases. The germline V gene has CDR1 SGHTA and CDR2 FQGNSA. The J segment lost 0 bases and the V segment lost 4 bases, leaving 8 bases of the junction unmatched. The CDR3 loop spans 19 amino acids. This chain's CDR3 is CASSSRTSGRFSSYNEQFF. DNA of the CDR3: TGTGCCAGCAGCTCGCGGACTAGCGGGAGGTTCAGCTCCTACAATGAGCAGTTCTTC.

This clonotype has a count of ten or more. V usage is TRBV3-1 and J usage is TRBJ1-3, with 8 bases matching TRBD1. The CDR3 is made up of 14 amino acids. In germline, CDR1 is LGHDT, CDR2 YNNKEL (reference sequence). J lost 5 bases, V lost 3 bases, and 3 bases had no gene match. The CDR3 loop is CASSHGTGRNTIYF. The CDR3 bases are TGTGCCAGCAGCCACGGGACAGGACGAAACACCATATATTTT.

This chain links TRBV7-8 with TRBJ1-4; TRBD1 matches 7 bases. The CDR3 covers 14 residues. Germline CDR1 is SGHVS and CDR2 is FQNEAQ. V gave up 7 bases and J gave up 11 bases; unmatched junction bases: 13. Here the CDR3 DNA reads TGTGCCAGCAACTTCGGATTCGCAGGGGGGAAACTGTTTTTT. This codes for CASNFGFAGGKLFF.

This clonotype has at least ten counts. The CDR3 is CSASLMSTDTQYF. The CDR3 nucleotides are TGCAGTGCTTCGCTAATGAGCACAGATACGCAGTATTTT. This rearrangement joins TRBV20-1 to TRBJ2-3; D not resolved. The CDR3 runs 13 residues. The germline V gene encodes CDR1 DFQATT and CDR2 SNEGSKA (reference sequence). V was cut by 5 bases and J by 0 bases, with 9 bases left in between.

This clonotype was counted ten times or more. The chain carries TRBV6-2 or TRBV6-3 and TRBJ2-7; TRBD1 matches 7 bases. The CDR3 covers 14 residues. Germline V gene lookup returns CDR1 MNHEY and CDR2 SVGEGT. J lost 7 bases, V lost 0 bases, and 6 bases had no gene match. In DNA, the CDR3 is TGTGCCAGCAGTTACTCGACAGGGCGGCGGGAGCAGTACTTC. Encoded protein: CASSYSTGRREQYF.

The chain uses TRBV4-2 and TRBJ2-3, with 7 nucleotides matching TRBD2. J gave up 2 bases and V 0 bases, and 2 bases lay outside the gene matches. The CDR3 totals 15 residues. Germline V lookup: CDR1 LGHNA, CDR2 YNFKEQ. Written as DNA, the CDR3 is TGTGCCAGCAGCCAAGATGGGAGGGCCACAGATACGCAGTATTTT. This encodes CASSQDGRATDTQYF.

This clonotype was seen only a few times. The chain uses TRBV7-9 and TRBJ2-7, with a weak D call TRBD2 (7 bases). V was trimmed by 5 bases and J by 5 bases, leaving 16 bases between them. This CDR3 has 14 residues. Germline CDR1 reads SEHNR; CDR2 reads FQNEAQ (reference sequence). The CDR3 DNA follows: TGTGCCAGCAGCCCCAGGGTAGGGGGGGACGAGCAGTACTTC. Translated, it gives CASSPRVGGDEQYF.

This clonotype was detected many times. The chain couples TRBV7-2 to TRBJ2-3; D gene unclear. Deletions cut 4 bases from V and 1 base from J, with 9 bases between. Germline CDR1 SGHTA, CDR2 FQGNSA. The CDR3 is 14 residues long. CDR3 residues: CASSSQRGTDTQYF. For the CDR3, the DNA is TGTGCCAGCAGCTCACAACGGGGCACAGATACGCAGTATTTT.

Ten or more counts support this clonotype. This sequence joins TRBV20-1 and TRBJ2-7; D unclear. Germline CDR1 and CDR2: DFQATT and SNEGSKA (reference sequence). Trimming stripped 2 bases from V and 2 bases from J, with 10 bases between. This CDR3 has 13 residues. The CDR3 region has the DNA TGCAGTGCTAGAATCGTGGGAACCTACGAGCAGTACTTC. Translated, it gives CSARIVGTYEQYF.

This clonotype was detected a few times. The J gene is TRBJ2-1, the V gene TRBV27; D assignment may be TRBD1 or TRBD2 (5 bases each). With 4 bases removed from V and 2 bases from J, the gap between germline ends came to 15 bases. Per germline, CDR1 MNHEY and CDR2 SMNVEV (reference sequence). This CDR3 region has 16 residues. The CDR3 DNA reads TGTGCCAGCAGTTCTCCCTCCGGGACCGCCTACAATGAGCAGTTCTTC. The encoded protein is CASSSPSGTAYNEQFF.

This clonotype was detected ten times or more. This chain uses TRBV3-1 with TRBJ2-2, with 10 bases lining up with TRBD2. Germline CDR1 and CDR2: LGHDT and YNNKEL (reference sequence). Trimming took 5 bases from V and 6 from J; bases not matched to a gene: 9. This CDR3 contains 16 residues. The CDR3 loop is CASSEILAGGPGELFF. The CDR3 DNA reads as TGTGCCAGCAGCGAAATCTTAGCGGGAGGACCCGGGGAGCTGTTTTTT.

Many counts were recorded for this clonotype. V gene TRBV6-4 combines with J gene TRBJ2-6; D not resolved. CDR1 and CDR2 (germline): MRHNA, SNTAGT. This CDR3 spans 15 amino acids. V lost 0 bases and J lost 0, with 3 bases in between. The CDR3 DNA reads TGTGCCAGCAGTGACTCACTCTCTGGGGCCAACGTCCTGACTTTC. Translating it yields CASSDSLSGANVLTF.

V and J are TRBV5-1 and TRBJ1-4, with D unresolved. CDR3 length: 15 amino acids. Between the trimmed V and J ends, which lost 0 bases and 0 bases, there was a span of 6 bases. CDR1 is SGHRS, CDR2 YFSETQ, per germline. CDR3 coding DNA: TGCGCCAGCAGCTTGGCTTGGTCAACTAATGAAAAACTGTTTTTT. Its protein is CASSLAWSTNEKLFF.

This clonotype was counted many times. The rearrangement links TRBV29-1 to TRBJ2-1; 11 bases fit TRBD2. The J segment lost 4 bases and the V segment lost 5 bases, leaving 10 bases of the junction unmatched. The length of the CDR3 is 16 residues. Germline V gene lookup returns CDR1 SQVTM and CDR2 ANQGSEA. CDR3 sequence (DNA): TGCAGCGTTTTACCTTCGACTAGCGGGACGTACAATGAGCAGTTCTTC. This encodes CSVLPSTSGTYNEQFF.

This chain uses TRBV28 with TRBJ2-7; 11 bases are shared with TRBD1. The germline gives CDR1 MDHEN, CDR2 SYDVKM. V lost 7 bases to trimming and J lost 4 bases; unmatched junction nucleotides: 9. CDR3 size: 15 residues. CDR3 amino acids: CASTFIGTGGYEQYF. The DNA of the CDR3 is TGTGCCAGCACCTTTATAGGGACAGGGGGTTACGAGCAGTACTTC.

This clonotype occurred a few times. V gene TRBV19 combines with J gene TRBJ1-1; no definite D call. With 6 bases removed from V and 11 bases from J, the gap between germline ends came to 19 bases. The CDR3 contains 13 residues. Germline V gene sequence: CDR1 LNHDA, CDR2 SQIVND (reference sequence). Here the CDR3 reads CASSLGPQERAFF. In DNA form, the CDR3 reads TGTGCCAGTAGCCTAGGTCCCCAGGAGAGGGCTTTCTTT.

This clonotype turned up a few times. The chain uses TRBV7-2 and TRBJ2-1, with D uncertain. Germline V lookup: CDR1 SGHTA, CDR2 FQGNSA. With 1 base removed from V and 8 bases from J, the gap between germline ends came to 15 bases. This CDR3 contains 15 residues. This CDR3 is CASSLDQIRVDEQFF. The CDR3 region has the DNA TGTGCCAGCAGCTTAGACCAGATTCGGGTGGATGAGCAGTTCTTC.

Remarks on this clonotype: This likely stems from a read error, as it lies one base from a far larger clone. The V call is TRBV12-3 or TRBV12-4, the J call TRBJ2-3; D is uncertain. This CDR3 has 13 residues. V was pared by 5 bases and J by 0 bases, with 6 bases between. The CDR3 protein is CASSASSTDTQYF. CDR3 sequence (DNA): TGTGCCAGCAGTGCCTCTAGCACAGATACGCAGTATTTT.

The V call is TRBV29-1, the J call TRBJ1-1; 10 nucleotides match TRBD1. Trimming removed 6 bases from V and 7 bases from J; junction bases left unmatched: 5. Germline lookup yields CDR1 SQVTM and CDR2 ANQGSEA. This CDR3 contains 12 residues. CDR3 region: CSVDRGPGEAFF. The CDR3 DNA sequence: TGCAGCGTCGACAGGGGGCCGGGTGAAGCTTTCTTT.

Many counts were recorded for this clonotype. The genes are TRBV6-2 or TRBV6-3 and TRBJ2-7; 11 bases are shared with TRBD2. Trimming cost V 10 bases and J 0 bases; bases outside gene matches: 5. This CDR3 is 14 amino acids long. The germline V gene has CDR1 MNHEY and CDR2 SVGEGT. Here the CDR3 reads CAIRTSGLSYEQYF. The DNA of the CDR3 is TGTGCCATCCGGACTAGCGGGCTCTCCTACGAGCAGTACTTC.

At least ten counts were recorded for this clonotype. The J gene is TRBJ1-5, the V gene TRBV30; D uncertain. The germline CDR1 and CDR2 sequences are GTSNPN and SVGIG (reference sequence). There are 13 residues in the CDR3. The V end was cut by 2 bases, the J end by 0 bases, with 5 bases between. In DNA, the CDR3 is TGTGCCTGGAGTAAGGATAGCAATCAGCCCCAGCATTTT. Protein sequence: CAWSKDSNQPQHF.

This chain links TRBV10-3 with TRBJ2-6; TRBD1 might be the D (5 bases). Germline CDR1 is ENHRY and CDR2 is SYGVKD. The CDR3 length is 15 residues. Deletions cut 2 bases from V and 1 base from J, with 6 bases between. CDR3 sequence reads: CAISEDSSGANVLTF. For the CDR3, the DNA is TGTGCCATCAGTGAGGACAGTTCTGGGGCCAACGTCCTGACTTTC.

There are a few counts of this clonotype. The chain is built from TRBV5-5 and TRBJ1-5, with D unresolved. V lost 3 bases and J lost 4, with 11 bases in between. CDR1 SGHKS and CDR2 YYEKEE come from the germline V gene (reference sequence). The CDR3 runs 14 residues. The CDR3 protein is CASSSLTANQPQHF. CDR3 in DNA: TGTGCCAGCAGCTCCTTAACGGCTAATCAGCCCCAGCATTTT. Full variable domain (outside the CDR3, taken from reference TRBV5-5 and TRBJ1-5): DAGVTQSPTHLIKTRGQQVTLRCSPISGHKSVSWYQQVLGQGPQFIFQYYEKEERGRGNFPDRFSARQFPNYSSELNVNALLLGDSALYLCASSSLTANQPQHFGDGTRLSIL.

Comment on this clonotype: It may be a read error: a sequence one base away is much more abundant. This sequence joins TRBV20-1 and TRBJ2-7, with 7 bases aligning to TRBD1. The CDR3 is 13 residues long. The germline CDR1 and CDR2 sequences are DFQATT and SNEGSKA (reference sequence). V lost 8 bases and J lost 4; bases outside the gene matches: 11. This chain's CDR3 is CSTPRTGRYEQYF. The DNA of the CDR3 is TGCAGTACTCCTCGGACAGGTAGATACGAGCAGTACTTC.

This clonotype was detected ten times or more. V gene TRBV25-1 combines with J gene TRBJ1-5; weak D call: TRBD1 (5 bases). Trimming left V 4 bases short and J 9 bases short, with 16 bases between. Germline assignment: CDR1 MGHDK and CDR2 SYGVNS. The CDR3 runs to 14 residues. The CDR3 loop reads CASSGIGTLGPQHF. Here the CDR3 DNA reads TGTGCCAGCAGTGGAATCGGGACGCTCGGGCCCCAGCATTTT.

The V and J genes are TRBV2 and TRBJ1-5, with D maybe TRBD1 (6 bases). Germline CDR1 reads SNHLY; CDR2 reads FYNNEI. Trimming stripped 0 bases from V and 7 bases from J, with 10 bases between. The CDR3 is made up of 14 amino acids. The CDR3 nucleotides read TGTGCCAGCAGTGAAGCACAGGGTAGGCAGCCCCAGCATTTT. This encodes CASSEAQGRQPQHF.

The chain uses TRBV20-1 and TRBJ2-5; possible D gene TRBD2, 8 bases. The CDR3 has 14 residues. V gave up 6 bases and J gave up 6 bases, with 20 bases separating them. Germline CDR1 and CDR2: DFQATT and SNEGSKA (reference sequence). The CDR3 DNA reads TGCAGTGCCACAAGACTAGCGACAGGGAAGACCCAGTACTTC. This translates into CSATRLATGKTQYF.

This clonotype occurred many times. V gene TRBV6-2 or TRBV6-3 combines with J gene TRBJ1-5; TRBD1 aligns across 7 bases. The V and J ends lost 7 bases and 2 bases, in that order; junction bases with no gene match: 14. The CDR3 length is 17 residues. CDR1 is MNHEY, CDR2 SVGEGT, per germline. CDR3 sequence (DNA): TGTGCCAGCAAGTACAACAGGGGAGGGTCTGGCAATCAGCCCCAGCATTTT. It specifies CASKYNRGGSGNQPQHF.